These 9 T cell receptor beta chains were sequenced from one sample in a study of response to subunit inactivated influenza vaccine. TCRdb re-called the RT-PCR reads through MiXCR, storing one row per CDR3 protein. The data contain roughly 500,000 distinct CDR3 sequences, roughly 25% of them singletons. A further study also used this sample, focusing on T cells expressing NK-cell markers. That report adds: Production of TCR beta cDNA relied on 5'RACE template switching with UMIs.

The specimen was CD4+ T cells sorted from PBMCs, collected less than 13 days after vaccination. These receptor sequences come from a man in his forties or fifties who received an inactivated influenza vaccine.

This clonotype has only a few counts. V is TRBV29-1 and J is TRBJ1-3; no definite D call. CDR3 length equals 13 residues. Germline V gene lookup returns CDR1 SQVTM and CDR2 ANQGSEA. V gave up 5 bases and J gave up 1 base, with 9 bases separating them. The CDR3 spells CSVTPVSGNTIYF. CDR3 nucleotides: TGCAGCGTTACTCCCGTATCTGGAAACACCATATATTTT. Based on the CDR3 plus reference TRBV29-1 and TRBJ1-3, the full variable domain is SAVISQKPSRDICQRGTSLTIQCQVDSQVTMMFWYRQQPGQSLTLIATANQGSEATYESGFVIDKFPISRPNLTFSTLTVSNMSPEDSSIYLCSVTPVSGNTIYFGEGSWLTVV.

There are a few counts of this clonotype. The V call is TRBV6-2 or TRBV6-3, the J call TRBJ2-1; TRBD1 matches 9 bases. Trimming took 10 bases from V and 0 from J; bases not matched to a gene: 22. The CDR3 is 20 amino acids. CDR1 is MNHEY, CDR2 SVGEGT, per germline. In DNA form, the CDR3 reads TGTGCCACCAAAAACCACGGGACAGGGACATTAGCTCACTCCTACAATGAGCAGTTCTTC. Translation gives CATKNHGTGTLAHSYNEQFF.

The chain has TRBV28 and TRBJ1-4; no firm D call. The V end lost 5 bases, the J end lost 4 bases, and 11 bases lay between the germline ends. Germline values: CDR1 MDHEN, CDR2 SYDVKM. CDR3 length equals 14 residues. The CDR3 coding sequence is TGTGCCAGCAGTAACGGGGTCAATAATGAAAAACTGTTTTTT. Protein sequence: CASSNGVNNEKLFF. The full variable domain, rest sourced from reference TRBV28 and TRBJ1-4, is DVKVTQSSRYLVKRTGEKVFLECVQDMDHENMFWYRQDPGLGLRLIYFSYDVKMKEKGDIPEGYSVSREKKERFSLILESASTNQTSMYLCASSNGVNNEKLFFGSGTQLSVL.

CDR3 in DNA: TGTGCCAGCAGCTCCCGTTTTCTTAACACCGGGGAGCTGTTTTTT. Translated: CASSSRFLNTGELFF. The rearrangement links TRBV11-1 to TRBJ2-2; D remains unclear. V dropped 4 bases and J dropped 2 bases, with 11 bases sitting between them. The CDR3 is 15 residues long. Germline V gene lookup returns CDR1 SGHAT and CDR2 FQDESV (reference sequence). Supplemented by reference TRBV11-1 and TRBJ2-2, the full variable domain reads EAEVAQSPRYKITEKSQAVAFWCDPISGHATLYWYRQILGQGPELLVQFQDESVVDDSQLPKDRFSAERLKGVDSTLKIQPAELGDSAMYLCASSSRFLNTGELFFGEGSRLTVL.

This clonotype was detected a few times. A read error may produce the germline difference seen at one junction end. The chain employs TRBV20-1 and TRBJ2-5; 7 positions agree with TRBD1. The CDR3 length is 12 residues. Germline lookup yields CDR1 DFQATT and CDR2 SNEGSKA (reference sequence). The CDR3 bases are TGCAGTTCTAGACAGGGCCAAGAGACCCAGTACTTC. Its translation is CSSRQGQETQYF.

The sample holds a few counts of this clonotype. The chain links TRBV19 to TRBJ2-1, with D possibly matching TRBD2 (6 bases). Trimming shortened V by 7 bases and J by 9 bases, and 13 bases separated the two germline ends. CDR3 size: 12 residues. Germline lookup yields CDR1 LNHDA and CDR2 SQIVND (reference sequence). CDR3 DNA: TGTGCCAGTAAAGAGCGGGCGGGTGAGCAGTTCTTC. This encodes CASKERAGEQFF.

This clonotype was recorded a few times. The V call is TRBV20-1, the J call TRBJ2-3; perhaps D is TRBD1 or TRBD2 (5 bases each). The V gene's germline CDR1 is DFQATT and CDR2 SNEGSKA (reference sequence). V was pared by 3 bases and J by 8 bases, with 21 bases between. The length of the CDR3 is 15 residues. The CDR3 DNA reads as TGCAGTGCTAGGACTCCCGAGGGGTCCATTGGTACGCAGTATTTT. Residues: CSARTPEGSIGTQYF.

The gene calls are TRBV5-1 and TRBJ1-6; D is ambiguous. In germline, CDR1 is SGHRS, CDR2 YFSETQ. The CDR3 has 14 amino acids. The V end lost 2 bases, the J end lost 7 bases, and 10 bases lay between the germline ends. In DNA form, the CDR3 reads TGCGCCAGCAGCTTTGGAGGGCTCAATTCACCCCTCCACTTT. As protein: CASSFGGLNSPLHF.

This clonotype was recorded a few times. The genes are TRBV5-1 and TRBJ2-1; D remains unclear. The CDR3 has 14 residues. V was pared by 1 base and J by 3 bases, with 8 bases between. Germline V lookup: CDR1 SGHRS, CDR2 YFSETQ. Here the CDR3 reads CASSLSDLYNEQFF. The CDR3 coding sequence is TGCGCCAGCAGCTTGTCGGACCTCTACAATGAGCAGTTCTTC.